This TCR beta chain was recorded in a study of blood T cell repertoires in COVID-19. Study at large: Sites in the United States, Italy and Spain provided acute and convalescent COVID-19 samples.

Per the authors' pipeline: Nucleated cell number was recorded as an estimate derived from reference gene primer amplification. Sequencing was performed with immunoSEQ multiplex PCR; in TCRdb, only in-frame clones are kept and a portion is missing. V, J and clone size were drawn from that table, and D and trimming were deduced from the DNA. The sample lists 110,000 or so clones; about 85% were seen once. In germline, CDR1 is LGHDT, CDR2 YNNKEL (reference sequence). This CDR3 has 18 amino acids. V lost 4 bases and J 5 bases, leaving 25 bases between the germline ends. Sequencing used peripheral blood. The clonotype comes from a man aged 35-49 years with acute or convalescent COVID-19. V gene TRBV3-1 (or the pseudogene TRBV3-2) combines with J gene TRBJ2-3; D is unclear. CDR3 in amino acids: CASSRSTGRLNGEDTQYF. Here the CDR3 DNA reads TGTGCCAGCAGCCGATCGACCGGCCGACTGAATGGTGAAGATACGCAGTATTTT.